Presented here are 20 T cell receptor beta chains from one specimen sequenced in a study of blood T cell repertoires in COVID-19 (dated by TCRdb to the early 2020s). Library preparation employed the immunoSEQ multiplex PCR assay. TCRdb retrieved this table from immuneACCESS and kept in-frame rearrangements only. Not all clones are present; in checked studies, unresolved V genes account for under half, and no reason is known for the remainder. Here the sample has roughly 15,000 clones; around 80% occur a single time. The leading ten clones occupy about a quarter of the sample. Sequenced sample: peripheral blood. The receptor source for this set is a woman aged 65 to 85 with active COVID-19.

The rearrangement uses TRBV3-1 (or the pseudogene TRBV3-2) and TRBJ2-3; TRBD2 is a possible D gene (5 bases). The V gene's germline CDR1 is LGHDT and CDR2 YNNKEL (reference sequence). This CDR3 spans 12 amino acids. V was shortened by 6 bases and J by 6 bases, with 10 bases between the two germline ends. CDR3 region: CASRGSSDTQYF. The CDR3 bases are TGTGCCAGCAGAGGGAGCTCTGATACGCAGTATTTT.

The chain joins TRBV18 to TRBJ2-7; 13 bases fit TRBD2. V trimming: 3 bases; J trimming: 4 bases; junction bases outside the gene matches: 3. This CDR3 region has 15 residues. Germline assignment: CDR1 KGHSH and CDR2 LQKENI. CDR3 protein: CASSPGTSGTYEQYF. CDR3 DNA: TGTGCCAGCTCACCCGGGACTAGCGGGACTTACGAGCAGTACTTC.

The chain joins TRBV7-2 to TRBJ2-2, with D perhaps TRBD2 (6 bases). Germline CDR1 SGHTA, CDR2 FQGNSA. The CDR3 covers 16 residues. Deletions cut 1 base from V and 4 bases from J, with 13 bases between. The CDR3 loop reads CASSLGGRKSTGELFF. DNA of the CDR3: TGTGCCAGCAGCTTAGGAGGGAGGAAGTCCACCGGGGAGCTGTTTTTT.

The genes are TRBV5-4 and TRBJ2-1; 12 bases agree with TRBD2. This CDR3 is built from 16 residues. The J segment lost 6 bases and the V segment lost 0 bases, leaving 4 bases of the junction unmatched. Germline V gives CDR1 SGHNT, CDR2 YYREEE (reference sequence). The CDR3 reads CASSLARTSGVNEQFF. In DNA form, the CDR3 reads TGTGCCAGCAGCTTGGCACGGACTAGCGGGGTCAATGAGCAGTTCTTC.

V and J are TRBV5-1 and TRBJ2-7; 9 bases are shared with TRBD2. Germline V gene sequence: CDR1 SGHRS, CDR2 YFSETQ. CDR3 length equals 15 residues. V shed 1 base, J shed 3 bases, and the junction held 5 bases outside the gene matches. CDR3 in amino acids: CASSLQAGGIYEQYF. CDR3 bases: TGCGCCAGCAGCTTGCAAGCGGGAGGAATCTACGAGCAGTACTTC. The full variable domain, in which reference TRBV5-1 and TRBJ2-7 provide the parts outside the CDR3, is KAGVTQTPRYLIKTRGQQVTLSCSPISGHRSVSWYQQTPGQGLQFLFEYFSETQRNKGNFPGRFSGRQFSNSRSEMNVSTLELGDSALYLCASSLQAGGIYEQYFGPGTRLTVT.

This clone has more than one count but fewer than ten. The J gene is TRBJ2-7, the V gene TRBV9; 10 nucleotides line up with TRBD1. Losses at the gene ends were 2 bases for V and 3 bases for J; bases not matched to a gene: 5. The CDR3 has 15 residues. Germline loops: CDR1 SGDLS, CDR2 YYNGEE. CDR3 sequence reads: CASSVGQGVNYEQYF. CDR3 nucleotide sequence: TGTGCCAGCAGCGTTGGACAGGGGGTGAACTACGAGCAGTACTTC.

This rearrangement joins TRBV29-1 to TRBJ1-1; 7 bases are shared with TRBD1. Unmatched junction bases numbered 6, after V lost 7 bases and J lost 1 base. The CDR3 is made up of 13 amino acids. CDR1 is SQVTM, CDR2 ANQGSEA, per germline. The CDR3 DNA follows: TGCAGCGCTACAGGGGTGGGGAACACTGAAGCTTTCTTT. This translates into CSATGVGNTEAFF.

The chain uses TRBV14 and TRBJ2-2; 7 bases align to TRBD1. Germline values: CDR1 SGHDN, CDR2 FVKESK. The length of the CDR3 is 15 residues. J was trimmed by 7 bases and V by 10 bases; bases with no gene match: 15. CDR3 sequence (DNA): TGTGCCACCCGACCCTGGACAGGAATGGACGGGGAGCTGTTTTTT. Translation gives CATRPWTGMDGELFF.

J is TRBJ2-1 and V is TRBV19; possibly TRBD2 for D (6 bases). The CDR3 contains 13 residues. V lost 1 base and J lost 9, with 10 bases in between. CDR1 and CDR2 from the germline V gene are LNHDA and SQIVND (reference sequence). Written as DNA, the CDR3 is TGTGCCAGTAGTATAGGGGCGGGGCTTGAGCAGTTCTTC. It is translated as CASSIGAGLEQFF. Looking up the rest from reference TRBV19 and TRBJ2-1 gives the full variable domain: DGGITQSPKYLFRKEGQNVTLSCEQNLNHDAMYWYRQDPGQGLRLIYYSQIVNDFQKGDIAEGYSVSREKKESFPLTVTSAQKNPTAFYLCASSIGAGLEQFFGPGTRLTVL.

This chain joins TRBV12-1 and TRBJ2-3; whether TRBD2, the table's D call, matches the DNA was not checked. TRBV12-1 is a known pseudogene. The CDR3 totals 10 residues. The DNA of the CDR3 is TGTGCCAGCAAAGCAGCCGGGGAGTATTTT. Residues: CASKAAGEYF.

V usage is TRBV20-1 and J usage is TRBJ1-5; maybe TRBD1 (5 bases). The CDR3 contains 14 residues. Per the germline V gene, CDR1 is DFQATT and CDR2 is SNEGSKA (reference sequence). Trimming took 3 bases from V and 0 from J, leaving 9 bases between them. The CDR3 DNA reads as TGCAGTGCTAGTTCGGGGGTTAGCAATCAGCCCCAGCATTTT. It encodes CSASSGVSNQPQHF.

This sequence joins TRBV7-2 and TRBJ2-5; D unresolved. Per the germline V gene, CDR1 is SGHTA and CDR2 is FQGNSA. Trimming took off 8 bases at V and 5 bases at J, with 12 bases between the two ends. The CDR3 sequence is 12 residues long. The CDR3 spells CASSLTRETQYF. CDR3 bases: TGTGCCAGCTCCCTGACGCGGGAGACCCAGTACTTC.

The chain carries TRBV6-2 or TRBV6-3 and TRBJ1-4, with a possible D match to TRBD1 (5 bases). Trimming shortened V by 5 bases and J by 11 bases, and 12 bases separated the two germline ends. This CDR3 spans 12 amino acids. Germline V gives CDR1 MNHEY, CDR2 SVGEGT. The CDR3, as DNA: TGTGCCAGCAGTCAGACAGCAGTTAAACTGTTTTTT. Its translation is CASSQTAVKLFF.

This rearrangement joins TRBV7-2 to TRBJ2-7; unclear D gene. The germline V and J ends were trimmed by 5 bases and 2 bases, with 7 bases remaining between them. Per the germline V gene, CDR1 is SGHTA and CDR2 is FQGNSA. This CDR3 has 12 residues. The DNA of the CDR3 is TGTGCCAGCAGCCTAACTACCTACGAGCAGTACTTC. Translated, it gives CASSLTTYEQYF.

This rearrangement joins TRBV2 to TRBJ2-1, with 8 nucleotides matching TRBD2. The J segment lost 4 bases and the V segment lost 4 bases, leaving 6 bases of the junction unmatched. Germline CDR1 reads SNHLY; CDR2 reads FYNNEI. This CDR3 spans 15 amino acids. CDR3 nucleotide sequence: TGTGCCAGCAGTGCGTTGGCTAGCGGGTACAATGAGCAGTTCTTC. Translation: CASSALASGYNEQFF.

The table lists this clone with a count of one. The J gene is TRBJ2-2, the V gene TRBV4-2; D unresolved. This CDR3 is 15 amino acids long. The V gene lost 1 base and the J gene lost 1 base, with 7 bases spanning the gap. Germline CDR1 reads LGHNA; CDR2 reads YNFKEQ. CDR3 protein: CASSQARGNTGELFF. For the CDR3, the DNA is TGTGCCAGCAGCCAAGCTAGAGGGAACACCGGGGAGCTGTTTTTT.

This chain links TRBV3-1 (or the pseudogene TRBV3-2) with TRBJ1-1; D gene unclear. Germline V lookup: CDR1 LGHDT, CDR2 YNNKEL (reference sequence). The CDR3 consists of 12 residues. Trimming left V 4 bases short and J 3 bases short, with 6 bases between. CDR3 nucleotide sequence: TGTGCCAGCAGCCCGTCTCACACTGAAGCTTTCTTT. Protein sequence: CASSPSHTEAFF.

The chain carries TRBV6-1 and TRBJ2-7; possibly TRBD1 for D (5 bases). Trimming took 1 base from V and 0 from J, leaving 10 bases between them. Germline values: CDR1 MNHNS, CDR2 SASEGT. This CDR3 has 15 amino acids. In DNA form, the CDR3 reads TGTGCCAGCAGTGAAGGACAGAGCTTCTCCTACGAGCAGTACTTC. Translated, it gives CASSEGQSFSYEQYF.

This clone was observed a few times. The chain carries TRBV28 and TRBJ2-5; a possible D gene is TRBD1 (5 bases). Trimming took 5 bases from V and 0 from J, leaving 10 bases between them. Looked up from germline, CDR1 is MDHEN and CDR2 is SYDVKM. CDR3 length: 14 residues. CDR3 in amino acids: CASSTWGYQETQYF. The CDR3 region has the DNA TGTGCCAGCAGTACCTGGGGCTACCAAGAGACCCAGTACTTC.

The chain recombines TRBV6-1 with TRBJ2-2, with D maybe TRBD2 (5 bases). There are 13 residues in the CDR3. V lost 2 bases and J 8 bases, leaving 9 bases between the germline ends. In germline, CDR1 is MNHNS, CDR2 SASEGT. CDR3 DNA: TGTGCCAGCAGTGAAAACCCGGGGGGGGAGCTGTTTTTT. This codes for CASSENPGGELFF.